This passage covers 32 T cell receptor beta chains from one sample sequenced in a study of blood T cell repertoires in COVID-19. Profiling relied on immunoSEQ multiplex PCR, and the TCRdb table lists in-frame clones only, not all of them. There are tens of thousands of clones in the sample; around 82% occur only once, and about 8.8% lies in the top ten. Sequencing was done on a sample of peripheral blood. These receptors were collected from a man aged 80 or over with COVID-19, enrolled during active disease.

The V gene is TRBV27, the J gene TRBJ1-3; 7 bases match TRBD1. The V gene's germline CDR1 is MNHEY and CDR2 SMNVEV (reference sequence). The CDR3 has 16 residues. Trimming removed 6 bases from V and 0 bases from J; junction bases left unmatched: 8. The CDR3 here is CASRDGTVSSGNTIYF. CDR3 nucleotide sequence: TGTGCCAGCAGGGATGGGACAGTGAGCTCTGGAAACACCATATATTTT.

CDR3 nucleotide sequence: TGTGCCAGCAGCTGGACAGGGGCAAGCTACGAGCAGTACGTC. This translates into CASSWTGASYEQYV. This rearrangement joins TRBV5-6 to TRBJ2-7; TRBD1 aligns across 9 bases. This CDR3 region has 14 residues. The germline V gene has CDR1 SGHDT and CDR2 YYEEEE. V gave up 3 bases and J gave up 3 bases; unmatched junction bases: 4.

This clone showed up just once. The CDR3 loop reads CASSSQGLTNEKLFF. As DNA, the CDR3 is TGTGCCAGCAGCTCCCAGGGTTTAACTAATGAAAAACTGTTTTTT. V gene TRBV7-2 combines with J gene TRBJ1-4, with D possibly matching TRBD1 (5 bases). Germline lookup yields CDR1 SGHTA and CDR2 FQGNSA. V was trimmed by 4 bases and J by 1 base, leaving 10 bases between them. CDR3 size: 15 residues. The full variable domain, its missing parts supplied by reference TRBV7-2 and TRBJ1-4, is GAGVSQSPSNKVTEKGKDVELRCDPISGHTALYWYRQSLGQGLEFLIYFQGNSAPDKSGLPSDRFSAERTGGSVSTLTIQRTQQEDSAVYLCASSSQGLTNEKLFFGSGTQLSVL.

This chain uses TRBV5-1 with TRBJ2-1; 7 bases align to TRBD2. The CDR3 is made up of 14 amino acids. Per the germline V gene, CDR1 is SGHRS and CDR2 is YFSETQ. Losses at the gene ends were 3 bases for V and 8 bases for J; bases not matched to a gene: 8. Here the CDR3 reads CASSWGGLMDEQFF. The CDR3 bases are TGCGCCAGCAGCTGGGGGGGACTAATGGATGAGCAGTTCTTC.

This clone was seen a few times. J is TRBJ1-1 and V is TRBV28; 7 bases agree with TRBD1. Germline V gene lookup returns CDR1 MDHEN and CDR2 SYDVKM. J was trimmed by 4 bases and V by 5 bases; bases with no gene match: 4. The CDR3 is 13 amino acids. This CDR3 is CASSSRGVTEAFF. Written as DNA, the CDR3 is TGTGCCAGCAGTAGCAGGGGGGTCACTGAAGCTTTCTTT.

The genes are TRBV3-1 (or the pseudogene TRBV3-2) and TRBJ1-1; 8 positions agree with TRBD1. This CDR3 region has 14 residues. Germline CDR1 and CDR2: LGHDT and YNNKEL (reference sequence). J was trimmed by 0 bases and V by 6 bases; bases with no gene match: 3. The CDR3 spells CASSRTGLNTEAFF. The CDR3 DNA is TGTGCCAGCAGTCGGACAGGGTTGAACACTGAAGCTTTCTTT.

The chain has TRBV24-1 and TRBJ2-5; D ambiguous. Germline-derived CDR1 and CDR2 are KGHDR and SFDVKD. Trimming shortened V by 4 bases and J by 0 bases, and 11 bases separated the two germline ends. The length of the CDR3 is 15 residues. DNA of the CDR3: TGTGCCACCAGTGACGCGACATCGTACCAAGAGACCCAGTACTTC. This encodes CATSDATSYQETQYF.

The CDR3 DNA is TGTGCCAGCAGCCCGGAGAGCCACGAGCAGTACTTC. Protein: CASSPESHEQYF. The V call is TRBV21-1, the J call TRBJ2-7; whether TRBD2, the table's D call, matches the DNA was not checked. TRBV21-1 is a documented pseudogene. The CDR3 is 12 residues long.

The V call is TRBV27, the J call TRBJ2-7, with a possible D match to TRBD1 (5 bases). Trimming cost V 4 bases and J 3 bases, with 19 bases left between them. The CDR3 has 16 amino acids. Germline-derived CDR1 and CDR2 are MNHEY and SMNVEV (reference sequence). CDR3 sequence: CASSYLLGPVVYEQYF. The CDR3 DNA is TGTGCCAGCAGTTACCTCTTGGGGCCCGTGGTCTACGAGCAGTACTTC.

This rearrangement joins TRBV30 to TRBJ1-6; 10 bases are shared with TRBD1. CDR1 is GTSNPN, CDR2 SVGIG, per germline (reference sequence). The ends lost 2 bases at V and 8 bases at J; junction bases unmatched: 3. The CDR3 is 14 amino acids. The DNA of the CDR3 is TGTGCCTGGAGTTCCGGACAGGGGGATTCACCCCTCCACTTT. The encoded protein is CAWSSGQGDSPLHF. Drawing the rest from reference TRBV30 and TRBJ1-6, the complete variable domain is SQTIHQWPATLVQPVGSPLSLECTVEGTSNPNLYWYRQAAGRGLQLLFYSVGIGQISSEVPQNLSASRPQDRQFILSSKKLLLSDSGFYLCAWSSGQGDSPLHFGNGTRLTVT.

The rearrangement links TRBV7-8 to TRBJ1-5; 8 nucleotides align to TRBD1. V lost 5 bases to trimming and J lost 8 bases; unmatched junction nucleotides: 11. The CDR3 has 15 amino acids. Germline CDR1 is SGHVS and CDR2 is FQNEAQ. The CDR3 here is CASSRARDRSKPQHF. As DNA, the CDR3 is TGTGCCAGCAGCCGAGCGAGGGACAGGTCAAAGCCCCAGCATTTT.

CDR3 in DNA: TGTGCCAGCAGTTCGACATCGTACAATGAGCAGTTCTTC. Residues: CASSSTSYNEQFF. The J gene is TRBJ2-1, the V gene TRBV6-2 or TRBV6-3; no firm D call. Germline V gives CDR1 MNHEY, CDR2 SVGEGT. Between the trimmed V and J ends, which lost 4 bases and 4 bases, there was a span of 8 bases. The CDR3 is 13 residues long.

The chain carries TRBV4-2 and TRBJ1-1; no clear D. The ends were cut back, 1 base at V and 1 base at J, with 10 bases in the middle. This CDR3 region has 15 residues. Germline V gives CDR1 LGHNA, CDR2 YNFKEQ. The CDR3: CASSQVGEGNTEAFF. CDR3 DNA sequence: TGTGCCAGCAGCCAAGTAGGCGAGGGGAACACTGAAGCTTTCTTT.

CDR3 loop: CASRRDANYGYTF. The CDR3 coding sequence is TGTGCCAGCAGGCGGGACGCCAACTATGGCTACACCTTC. V and J are TRBV9 and TRBJ1-2; maybe TRBD1 (5 bases). The germline gives CDR1 SGDLS, CDR2 YYNGEE. V lost 5 bases and J lost 2, with 10 bases in between. The CDR3 totals 13 residues.

The chain is built from TRBV6-5 and TRBJ2-2; 7 nucleotides align to TRBD1. The CDR3 totals 14 residues. After removal of 6 bases from V and 6 bases from J, the junction contained 7 bases not matched to a gene. Germline assignment: CDR1 MNHEY and CDR2 SVGAGI. The CDR3, as DNA: TGTGCCAGCAGCCCCCTAGGGGGCGCCGGGGAGCTGTTTTTT. It yields the protein CASSPLGGAGELFF.

This rearrangement joins TRBV7-3 to TRBJ2-1; possibly TRBD2 for D (6 bases). Germline V gene data show CDR1 as SGHTA and CDR2 as FQGTGA. V was clipped by 5 bases and J by 5 bases, with 10 bases between them. The CDR3 length is 13 residues. The CDR3 DNA is TGTGCCAGCAGCCCCCAGCGGGACAATGAGCAGTTCTTC. It yields the protein CASSPQRDNEQFF.

The rearrangement joins TRBV5-5 to TRBJ2-5, with 13 bases aligning to TRBD2. Germline loops: CDR1 SGHKS, CDR2 YYEKEE (reference sequence). V was clipped by 2 bases and J by 2 bases; unmatched bases: 3. CDR3 length: 16 amino acids. For the CDR3, the DNA is TGTGCCAGCAGCTTTGGACTAGCGGGGGAACAAGAGACCCAGTACTTC. It codes for CASSFGLAGEQETQYF. Variable domain in full (rest from reference TRBV5-5 and TRBJ2-5): DAGVTQSPTHLIKTRGQQVTLRCSPISGHKSVSWYQQVLGQGPQFIFQYYEKEERGRGNFPDRFSARQFPNYSSELNVNALLLGDSALYLCASSFGLAGEQETQYFGPGTRLLVL.

The genes are TRBV3-1 (or the pseudogene TRBV3-2) and TRBJ2-7; TRBD1 is a possible D gene (6 bases). The CDR3 extends over 16 amino acids. Between the trimmed V and J ends, which lost 3 bases and 4 bases, there was a span of 19 bases. Per the germline V gene, CDR1 is LGHDT and CDR2 is YNNKEL (reference sequence). CDR3 sequence: CASSHTSGTQPYEQYF. DNA for the CDR3: TGTGCCAGCAGCCATACCTCCGGGACACAACCTTACGAGCAGTACTTC.

This sequence joins TRBV20-1 and TRBJ1-6, with TRBD1 as a possible D gene (5 bases). Germline CDR1 DFQATT, CDR2 SNEGSKA (reference sequence). The V and J ends lost 3 bases and 0 bases respectively, with 12 bases between them. The CDR3 has 16 residues. In DNA form, the CDR3 reads TGCAGTGCTAGTGTAGGGGCTAGCTCCTATAATTCACCCCTCCACTTT. Amino acids: CSASVGASSYNSPLHF.

The chain recombines TRBV7-6 with TRBJ1-6; D perhaps matches TRBD1 (6 bases). Germline CDR1 is SGHVS and CDR2 is FNYEAQ. V was clipped by 5 bases and J by 7 bases, with 15 bases between them. This CDR3 is 15 amino acids long. CDR3 bases: TGTGCCAGCAGCCGGAGACAGGACTCAAATTCACCCCTCCACTTT. As protein: CASSRRQDSNSPLHF.

V gene TRBV14 combines with J gene TRBJ2-7; 8 bases are a match to TRBD1. Germline V gives CDR1 SGHDN, CDR2 FVKESK. J lost 6 bases, V lost 4 bases, and 5 bases had no gene match. This CDR3 comprises 13 residues. The CDR3 sequence: CASSPSGGSEQYV. CDR3 coding DNA: TGTGCCAGCAGCCCCTCAGGGGGCTCCGAGCAGTACGTC.

The chain employs TRBV6-2 or TRBV6-3 and TRBJ2-2; D might be TRBD1 (6 bases). The ends were cut back, 2 bases at V and 4 bases at J, with 20 bases in the middle. Germline CDR1 reads MNHEY; CDR2 reads SVGEGT. CDR3 size: 18 residues. The CDR3 loop is CASSYRSQGRSITGELFF. The CDR3 nucleotides are TGTGCCAGCAGTTACCGGTCACAGGGTCGGTCGATCACCGGGGAGCTGTTTTTT.

This rearrangement joins TRBV19 to TRBJ1-6; no reliable D call. Per germline, CDR1 LNHDA and CDR2 SQIVND (reference sequence). Trimming left V 2 bases short and J 5 bases short, with 10 bases between. The CDR3 consists of 15 residues. The CDR3 DNA reads as TGTGCCAGTAGTATATCAGCCGGGAATAATTCACCCCTCCACTTT. Its translation: CASSISAGNNSPLHF.

The chain couples TRBV12-3 or TRBV12-4 to TRBJ1-2, with D unclear. CDR3 length: 13 residues. V was trimmed by 7 bases and J by 8 bases, leaving 17 bases between them. CDR3 DNA: TGTGCCAGCACCCAAAGGTGGGCGGGGGGCTACACCTTC. Amino acid sequence: CASTQRWAGGYTF.

This sequence joins TRBV10-3 and TRBJ2-6, with D tentatively TRBD1 (6 bases). The CDR3 loop spans 20 amino acids. Germline V CDR1 and CDR2: ENHRY, SYGVKD. Deletions cut 4 bases from V and 0 bases from J, with 22 bases between. This CDR3 is CAISGAGTPKSYSGANVLTF. CDR3 in DNA: TGTGCCATCAGTGGGGCCGGGACACCGAAAAGCTACTCTGGGGCCAACGTCCTGACTTTC.

This chain connects TRBV6-4 to TRBJ2-1; D is possibly TRBD1 (5 bases). CDR1 and CDR2 from the germline V gene are MRHNA and SNTAGT. This CDR3 comprises 13 residues. V lost 8 bases and J lost 4, with 12 bases in between. The chain's CDR3 is CASSETDYNEQFF. The CDR3 DNA is TGTGCCAGCTCTGAGACAGATTACAATGAGCAGTTCTTC.

This clone rates as medium-sized. V usage is TRBV7-2 and J usage is TRBJ1-2; 9 bases agree with TRBD1. V was pared by 5 bases and J by 7 bases, with 5 bases of the junction left unmatched. Germline V CDR1 and CDR2: SGHTA, FQGNSA. CDR3 size: 13 residues. In DNA form, the CDR3 reads TGTGCCAGCAGCCTACAGGGGGCTTTTGGCTACACCTTC. Amino acids: CASSLQGAFGYTF.

This sequence joins TRBV19 and TRBJ1-2, with TRBD1 matching 7 bases. Germline assignment: CDR1 LNHDA and CDR2 SQIVND (reference sequence). This CDR3 contains 13 residues. Unmatched junction bases numbered 8, after V lost 5 bases and J lost 8 bases. The CDR3 is CASSPTDRSGYTF. DNA of the CDR3: TGTGCCAGTAGTCCTACGGACAGGAGCGGCTACACCTTC.

The chain recombines TRBV6-5 with TRBJ2-5; 8 positions match TRBD1. V gave up 6 bases and J gave up 1 base; unmatched junction bases: 4. CDR3 length: 14 residues. Germline V gene lookup returns CDR1 MNHEY and CDR2 SVGAGI. CDR3 sequence: CASSLGQGQETQYF. In DNA form, the CDR3 reads TGTGCCAGCAGCCTCGGACAGGGCCAAGAGACCCAGTACTTC.

The rearrangement links TRBV6-5 to TRBJ1-3, with TRBD1 matching over 10 bases. CDR3 length: 15 residues. Losses at the gene ends were 6 bases for V and 2 bases for J; bases not matched to a gene: 4. Germline values: CDR1 MNHEY, CDR2 SVGAGI. CDR3: CASRPDRGAGNTIYF. The CDR3 DNA follows: TGTGCCAGCAGGCCGGACAGGGGGGCTGGAAACACCATATATTTT.

This clone occurred once. The chain recombines TRBV28 with TRBJ1-2; 7 bases align to TRBD1. The V gene's germline CDR1 is MDHEN and CDR2 SYDVKM. V lost 3 bases, J lost 0 bases, and 4 bases stayed unmatched. The CDR3 sequence is 15 residues long. CDR3 bases: TGTGCCAGCAGTTTTTTTCAGGGGGCTAACTATGGCTACACCTTC. It codes for CASSFFQGANYGYTF.

The V gene is TRBV5-4, the J gene TRBJ2-1, with D possibly matching TRBD1 (6 bases). Germline V gives CDR1 SGHNT, CDR2 YYREEE (reference sequence). V was shortened by 2 bases and J by 6 bases, with 15 bases between the two germline ends. The length of the CDR3 is 15 residues. In nucleotides, the CDR3 is TGTGCCAGCAGCTTACCCGGGACAAGGACCAATGAGCAGTTCTTC. Its protein is CASSLPGTRTNEQFF.